This T cell receptor beta chain was observed in a study of T cell responses to AZD1222 COVID-19 vaccine. Study-level background: Whether given at about 4 or about 12 weeks, second doses were pooled.

Germline V gene sequence: CDR1 SGHVS, CDR2 FNYEAQ. CDR3 size: 15 residues. Deletions cut 2 bases from V and 0 bases from J, with 8 bases between. Findings of the study overall: Spike-specific TCR breadth and depth were elevated following two AZD1222 doses. All repertoire sampling was performed exclusively after the peak T cell response. At study baseline, merely over 5 AZD1222 recipients were seropositive.

The repertoire was sequenced with immunoSEQ multiplex PCR; TCRdb's copy has only in-frame clones and lacks some. The data contain about 120,000 clones, approximately 90% of them singletons. Regarding this clone: Its matching antigen is unknown.

The receptor comes from an adult in good health. V and J are TRBV7-6 and TRBJ1-3; a weak D match, TRBD1 (5 bases). The material was peripheral blood, obtained on day 0 of AZD1222 vaccination. DNA for the CDR3: TGTGCCAGCAGCTTACAGGGAAGCTCTGGAAACACCATATATTTT. It translates to CASSLQGSSGNTIYF.